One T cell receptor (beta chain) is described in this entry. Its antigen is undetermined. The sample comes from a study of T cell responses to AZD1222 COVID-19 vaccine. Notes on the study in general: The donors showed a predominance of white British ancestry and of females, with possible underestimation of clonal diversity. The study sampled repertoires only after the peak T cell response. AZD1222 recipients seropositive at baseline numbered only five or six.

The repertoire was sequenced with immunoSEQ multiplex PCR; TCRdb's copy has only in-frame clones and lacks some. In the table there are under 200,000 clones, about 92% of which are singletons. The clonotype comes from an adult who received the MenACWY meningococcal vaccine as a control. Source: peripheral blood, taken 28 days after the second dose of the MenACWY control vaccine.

CDR3 sequence (DNA): TGTGCCAGTAAGCGGACAGGGGAGTATGGCTACACCTTC. This sequence encodes CASKRTGEYGYTF. V usage is TRBV19 and J usage is TRBJ1-2; 9 positions match TRBD1. Losses at the gene ends were 7 bases for V and 5 bases for J; bases not matched to a gene: 5. The CDR3 loop spans 13 amino acids. CDR1 and CDR2 from the germline V gene are LNHDA and SQIVND (reference sequence).